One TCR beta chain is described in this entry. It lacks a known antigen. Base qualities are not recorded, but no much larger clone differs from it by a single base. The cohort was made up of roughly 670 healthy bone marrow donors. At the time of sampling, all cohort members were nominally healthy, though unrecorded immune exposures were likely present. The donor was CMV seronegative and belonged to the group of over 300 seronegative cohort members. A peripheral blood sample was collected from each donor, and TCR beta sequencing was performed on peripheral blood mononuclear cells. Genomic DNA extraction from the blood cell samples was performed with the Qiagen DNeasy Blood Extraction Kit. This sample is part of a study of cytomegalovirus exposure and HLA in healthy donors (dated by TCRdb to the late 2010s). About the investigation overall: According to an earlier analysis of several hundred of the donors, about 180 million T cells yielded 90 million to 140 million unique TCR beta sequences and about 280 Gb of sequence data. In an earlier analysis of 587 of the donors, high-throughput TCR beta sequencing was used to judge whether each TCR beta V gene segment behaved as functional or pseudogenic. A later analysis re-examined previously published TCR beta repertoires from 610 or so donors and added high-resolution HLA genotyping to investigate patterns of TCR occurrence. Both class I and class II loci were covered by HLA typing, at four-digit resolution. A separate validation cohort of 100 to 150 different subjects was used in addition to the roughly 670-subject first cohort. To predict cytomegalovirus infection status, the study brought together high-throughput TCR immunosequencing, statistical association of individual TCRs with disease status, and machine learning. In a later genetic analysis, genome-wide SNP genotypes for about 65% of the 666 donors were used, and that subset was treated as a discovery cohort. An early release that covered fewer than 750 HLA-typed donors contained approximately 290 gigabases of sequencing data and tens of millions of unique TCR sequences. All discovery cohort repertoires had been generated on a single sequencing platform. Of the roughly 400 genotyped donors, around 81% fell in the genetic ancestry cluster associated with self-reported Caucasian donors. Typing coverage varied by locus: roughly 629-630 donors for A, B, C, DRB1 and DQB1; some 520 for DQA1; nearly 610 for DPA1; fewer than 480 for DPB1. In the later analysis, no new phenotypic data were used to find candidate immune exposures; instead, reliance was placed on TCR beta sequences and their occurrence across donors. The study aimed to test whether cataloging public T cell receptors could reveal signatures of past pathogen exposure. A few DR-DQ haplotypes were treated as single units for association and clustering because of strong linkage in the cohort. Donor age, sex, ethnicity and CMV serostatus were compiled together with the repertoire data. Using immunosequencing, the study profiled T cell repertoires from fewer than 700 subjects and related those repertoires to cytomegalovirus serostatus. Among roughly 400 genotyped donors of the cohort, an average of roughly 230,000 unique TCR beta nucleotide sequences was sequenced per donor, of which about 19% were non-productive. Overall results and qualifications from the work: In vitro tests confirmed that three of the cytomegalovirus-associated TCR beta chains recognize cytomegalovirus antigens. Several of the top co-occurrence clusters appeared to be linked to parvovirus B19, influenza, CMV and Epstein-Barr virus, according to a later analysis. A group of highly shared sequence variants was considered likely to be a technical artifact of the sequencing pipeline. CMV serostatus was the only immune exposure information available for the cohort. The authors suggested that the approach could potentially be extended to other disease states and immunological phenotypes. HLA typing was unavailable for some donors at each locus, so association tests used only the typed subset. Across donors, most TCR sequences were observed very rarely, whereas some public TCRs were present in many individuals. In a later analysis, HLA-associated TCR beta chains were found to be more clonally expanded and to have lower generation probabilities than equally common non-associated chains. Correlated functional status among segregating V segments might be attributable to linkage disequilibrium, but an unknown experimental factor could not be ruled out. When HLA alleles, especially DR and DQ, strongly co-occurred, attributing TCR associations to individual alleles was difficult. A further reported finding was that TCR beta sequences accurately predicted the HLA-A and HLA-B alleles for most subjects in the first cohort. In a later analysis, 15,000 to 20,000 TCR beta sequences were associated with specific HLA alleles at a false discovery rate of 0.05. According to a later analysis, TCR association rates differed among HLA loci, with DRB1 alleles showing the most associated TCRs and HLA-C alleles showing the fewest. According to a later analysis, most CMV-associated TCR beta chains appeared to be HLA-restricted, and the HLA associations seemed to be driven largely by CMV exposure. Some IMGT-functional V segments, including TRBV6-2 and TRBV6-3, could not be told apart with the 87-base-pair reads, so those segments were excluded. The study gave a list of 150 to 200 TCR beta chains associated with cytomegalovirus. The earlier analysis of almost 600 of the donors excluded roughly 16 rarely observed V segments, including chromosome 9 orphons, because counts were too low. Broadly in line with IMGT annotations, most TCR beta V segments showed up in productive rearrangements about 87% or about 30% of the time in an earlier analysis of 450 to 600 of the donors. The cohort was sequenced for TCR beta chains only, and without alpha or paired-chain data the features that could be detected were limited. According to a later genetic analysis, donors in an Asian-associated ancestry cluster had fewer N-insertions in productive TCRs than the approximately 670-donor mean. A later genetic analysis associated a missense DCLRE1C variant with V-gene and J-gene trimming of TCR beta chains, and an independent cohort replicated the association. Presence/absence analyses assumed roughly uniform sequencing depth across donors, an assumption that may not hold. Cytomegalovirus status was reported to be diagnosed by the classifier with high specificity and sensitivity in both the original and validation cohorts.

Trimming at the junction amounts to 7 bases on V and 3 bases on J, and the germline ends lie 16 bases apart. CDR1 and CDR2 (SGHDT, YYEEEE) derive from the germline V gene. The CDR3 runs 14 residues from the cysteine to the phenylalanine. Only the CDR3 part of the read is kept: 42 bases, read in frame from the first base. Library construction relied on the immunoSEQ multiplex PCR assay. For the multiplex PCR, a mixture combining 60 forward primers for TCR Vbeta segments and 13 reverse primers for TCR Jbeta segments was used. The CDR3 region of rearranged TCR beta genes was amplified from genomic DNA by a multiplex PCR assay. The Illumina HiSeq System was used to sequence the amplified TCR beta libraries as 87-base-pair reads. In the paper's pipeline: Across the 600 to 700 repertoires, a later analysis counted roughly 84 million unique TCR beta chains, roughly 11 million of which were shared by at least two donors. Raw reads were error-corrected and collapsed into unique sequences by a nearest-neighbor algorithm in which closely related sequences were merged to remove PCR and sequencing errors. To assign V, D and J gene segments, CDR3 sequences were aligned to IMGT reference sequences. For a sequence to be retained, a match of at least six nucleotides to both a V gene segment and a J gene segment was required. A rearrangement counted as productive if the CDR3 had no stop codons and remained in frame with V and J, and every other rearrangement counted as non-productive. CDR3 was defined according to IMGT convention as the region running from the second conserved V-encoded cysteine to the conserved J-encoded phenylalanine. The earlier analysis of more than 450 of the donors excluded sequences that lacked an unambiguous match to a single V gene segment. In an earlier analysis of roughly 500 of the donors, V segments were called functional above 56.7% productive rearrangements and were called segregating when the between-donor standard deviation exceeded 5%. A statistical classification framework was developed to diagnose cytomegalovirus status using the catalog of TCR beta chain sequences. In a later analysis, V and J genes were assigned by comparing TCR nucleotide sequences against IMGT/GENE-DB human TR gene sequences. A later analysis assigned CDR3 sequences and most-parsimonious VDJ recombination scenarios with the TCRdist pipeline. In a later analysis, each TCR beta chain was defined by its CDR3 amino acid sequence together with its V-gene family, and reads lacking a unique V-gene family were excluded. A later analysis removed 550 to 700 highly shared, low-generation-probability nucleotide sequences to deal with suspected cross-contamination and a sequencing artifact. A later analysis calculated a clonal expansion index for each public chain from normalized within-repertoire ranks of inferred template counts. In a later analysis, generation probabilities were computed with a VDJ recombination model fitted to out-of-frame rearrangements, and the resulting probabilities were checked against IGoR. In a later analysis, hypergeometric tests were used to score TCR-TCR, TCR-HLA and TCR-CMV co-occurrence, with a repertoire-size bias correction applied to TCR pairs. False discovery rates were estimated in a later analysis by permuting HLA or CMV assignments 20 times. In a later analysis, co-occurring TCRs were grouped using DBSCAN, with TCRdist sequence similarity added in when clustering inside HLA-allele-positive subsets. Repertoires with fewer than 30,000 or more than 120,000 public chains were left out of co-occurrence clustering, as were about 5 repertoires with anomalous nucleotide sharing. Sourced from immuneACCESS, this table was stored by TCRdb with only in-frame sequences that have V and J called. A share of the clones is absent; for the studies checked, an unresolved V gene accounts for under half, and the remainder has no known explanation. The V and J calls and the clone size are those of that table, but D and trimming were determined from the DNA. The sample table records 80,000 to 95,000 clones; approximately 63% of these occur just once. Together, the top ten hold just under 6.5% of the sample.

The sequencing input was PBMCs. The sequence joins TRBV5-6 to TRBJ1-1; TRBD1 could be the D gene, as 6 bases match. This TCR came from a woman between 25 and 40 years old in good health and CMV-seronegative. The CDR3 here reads CASESMTGDTEAFF. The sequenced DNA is TGTGCCAGCGAGTCCATGACAGGTGACACTGAAGCTTTCTTT.